Here is one T cell receptor beta chain with its context. This sample was taken from a study of blood T cell repertoires in COVID-19. Study information: Spain, Italy and the United States supplied samples that represented acute and convalescent COVID-19. In each case, the material was cDNA or gDNA derived from T cells, B-cell-depleted T cells, or PBMCs.

Enrolled during active infection, Seattle patients were then followed longitudinally. In the original workflow: Amplified reference gene primers provided the basis for estimating nucleated cell counts. Data came from immunoSEQ multiplex PCR; TCRdb stores just in-frame clones and leaves some out. That table supplies the V and J calls and clone size; D and trimming were determined from the DNA. The sample records about 200,000 clones, approximately 81% being singletons. This receptor was obtained from a person between 65 and 79 years old with COVID-19, enrolled during active disease. Sample: peripheral blood.

As DNA, the CDR3 is TGCAGCGTTGTGGCAGACACGAACACTGAAGCTTTCTTT. Its protein is CSVVADTNTEAFF. The chain is built from TRBV29-1 and TRBJ1-1; no reliable D call. Trimming pared 4 bases from V and 1 base from J, leaving 10 bases between. The CDR3 sequence is 13 residues long. Per the germline V gene, CDR1 is SQVTM and CDR2 is ANQGSEA.